This TCR beta chain derives from a study of blood T cell repertoires in COVID-19. Original handling: Scientists estimated how many nucleated cells there were by amplifying reference gene primers. Clones were read by immunoSEQ multiplex PCR, and TCRdb kept only the in-frame ones, dropping some. V, J and clone size are those of that table, while D and trimming were read from the DNA. The profile shows around 180,000 clones, roughly 81% of them singletons. Germline V gene data show CDR1 as SGHAT and CDR2 as FQNNGV. The V and J ends lost 1 base and 9 bases, in that order; junction bases with no gene match: 3. The CDR3 has 13 residues. Seattle enrolled patients during active infection and tracked them longitudinally.

This receptor was taken from a woman at least 80 years old with COVID-19, enrolled during active disease. Sequencing used peripheral blood. This rearrangement joins TRBV11-2 to TRBJ2-1; TRBD2 matches 7 bases. The CDR3 sequence is CASSLGGGIEQFF. As DNA, the CDR3 is TGTGCCAGCAGCTTAGGGGGAGGGATTGAGCAGTTCTTC.